The rows below give T cell receptor beta chains drawn from one sample of a study of neurological immune-mediated disorders. TCRdb ran MiXCR on the 5' RACE reads and lists one entry per CDR3 protein. Counted here are about 71,000 distinct CDR3 sequences, around 3.3% occurring once; the ten biggest clones make up about 3.5%. Sequenced material: PBMCs. The source is a man between 35 and 55 years old with multiple sclerosis. Both conserved end residues are part of each CDR3. The order of the fields is CDR3 protein, CDR3 DNA, V gene, D gene, J gene, clone size. D genes are given only for firm matches. Clone sizes are shown as how often the clone was seen (once, few, many) or a class if it is expanded.

CSASRGDSNQPQHF | TGCAGTGCTAGTCGAGGGGATAGCAATCAGCCCCAGCATTTT | TRBV20-1 | . | TRBJ1-5 | many
CAITARQETEAFF | TGTGCCATCACCGCCCGGCAGGAGACTGAAGCTTTCTTT | TRBV10-3 | . | TRBJ1-1 | many
CASGLGGLWTQGAEAFF | TGTGCTAGTGGTTTGGGGGGACTTTGGACACAGGGGGCTGAAGCTTTCTTT | TRBV12-5 | TRBD1 | TRBJ1-1 | medium-sized
CASSHGQGLIAFF | TGTGCCAGCAGCCACGGACAGGGCCTAATCGCTTTCTTT | TRBV14 | TRBD1 | TRBJ1-1 | many
CSVESRGLAGGPGDNEQFF | TGCAGCGTTGAAAGTCGAGGGCTAGCGGGAGGGCCGGGCGACAATGAGCAGTTCTTC | TRBV29-1 | TRBD2 | TRBJ2-1 | many
CAWSVLRTSGRSYEQYF | TGTGCCTGGAGTGTACTTAGGACTAGCGGGAGATCCTACGAGCAGTACTTC | TRBV30 | TRBD2 | TRBJ2-7 | many
CASSVTGGVGQFF | TGTGCCAGCAGTGTCACTGGAGGGGTGGGGCAGTTCTTC | TRBV2 | . | TRBJ2-1 | many
CASSLMGDTQYF | TGCGCCAGCAGCTTGATGGGAGATACGCAGTATTTT | TRBV5-1 | . | TRBJ2-3 | many
CSALSEDSNYNEQFF | TGCAGTGCTTTATCAGAGGATAGCAACTACAATGAGCAGTTCTTC | TRBV20-1 | . | TRBJ2-1 | many
CSARVDLNSPLHF | TGCAGTGCTAGAGTGGATTTGAACTCACCCCTCCACTTT | TRBV20-1 | . | TRBJ1-6 | many
CSAGGRANYGYTF | TGCAGTGCCGGGGGAAGAGCTAACTATGGCTACACCTTC | TRBV20-1 | . | TRBJ1-2 | many
CSASPGQGSGNTIYF | TGCAGCGCATCGCCGGGACAGGGCTCTGGAAACACCATATATTTT | TRBV29-1 | TRBD1 | TRBJ1-3 | many
CASRGGTGPREQYF | TGTGCCAGCCGCGGGGGGACAGGGCCTAGGGAGCAGTACTTC | TRBV6-5 | . | TRBJ2-7 | many